The entry below describes one T cell receptor beta chain. The target antigen is unknown. The data were obtained in a study of response to subunit inactivated influenza vaccine. Germline CDR1 SGHAT, CDR2 FQNNGV. CDR3 length equals 13 residues. The V gene lost 4 bases and the J gene lost 1 base, with 4 bases spanning the gap. Study observations and caveats: With each seasonal influenza vaccination, the authors suggested, few new T cells are recruited.

TCRdb reanalysed the RT-PCR reads using MiXCR and keeps one entry per CDR3 protein. This table has some 600,000 distinct CDR3 sequences, approximately 14% appearing once. The receptor was derived from a man aged 50 to 59 who received an inactivated influenza vaccine. The V gene is TRBV11-2, the J gene TRBJ2-2; D gene unclear. The sample in question was PBMCs from blood, obtained 14 to 15 days before vaccination. The CDR3 is CASSYRNTGELFF. The CDR3 region has the DNA TGTGCCAGCAGCTACCGGAACACCGGGGAGCTGTTTTTT.